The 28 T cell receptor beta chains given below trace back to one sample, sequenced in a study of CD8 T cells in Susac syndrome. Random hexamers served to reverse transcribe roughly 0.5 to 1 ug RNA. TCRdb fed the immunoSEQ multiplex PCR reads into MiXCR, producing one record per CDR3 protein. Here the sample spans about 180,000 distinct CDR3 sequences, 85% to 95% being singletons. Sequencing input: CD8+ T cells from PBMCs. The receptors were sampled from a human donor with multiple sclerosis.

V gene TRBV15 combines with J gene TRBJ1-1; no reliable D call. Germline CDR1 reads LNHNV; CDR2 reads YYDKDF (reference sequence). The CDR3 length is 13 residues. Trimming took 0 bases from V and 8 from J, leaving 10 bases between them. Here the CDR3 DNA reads TGTGCCACCAGCAGAGATCGGGGTTCCGAAGCTTTCTTT. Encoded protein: CATSRDRGSEAFF.

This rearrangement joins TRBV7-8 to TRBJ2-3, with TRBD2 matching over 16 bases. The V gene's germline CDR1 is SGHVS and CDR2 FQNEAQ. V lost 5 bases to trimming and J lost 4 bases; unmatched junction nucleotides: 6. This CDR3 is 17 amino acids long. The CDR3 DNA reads TGTGCCAGCAGCGGGACTAGCGGGAGGGGATTCCCAGATACGCAGTATTTT. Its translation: CASSGTSGRGFPDTQYF.

CDR3 bases: TGTGCCAGCAGTTGGGGGGACCACTCCTACGAGCAGTACTTC. Residues: CASSWGDHSYEQYF. The chain has TRBV2 and TRBJ2-7, with D perhaps matching TRBD2 (6 bases). Trimming removed 5 bases at V and 0 bases at J, with 11 bases between. The CDR3 is made up of 14 amino acids. Germline CDR1 SNHLY, CDR2 FYNNEI. Looking up the rest from reference TRBV2 and TRBJ2-7 gives the full variable domain: EPEVTQTPSHQVTQMGQEVILRCVPISNHLYFYWYRQILGQKVEFLVSFYNNEISEKSEIFDDQFSVERPDGSNFTLKIRSTKLEDSAMYFCASSWGDHSYEQYFGPGTRLTVT.

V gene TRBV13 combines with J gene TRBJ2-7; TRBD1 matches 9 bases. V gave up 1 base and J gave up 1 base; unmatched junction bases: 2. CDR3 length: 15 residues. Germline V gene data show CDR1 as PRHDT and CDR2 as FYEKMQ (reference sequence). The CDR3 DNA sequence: TGTGCCAGCAGCTTAGCGGGACAGGGTTCCTACGAGCAGTACTTC. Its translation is CASSLAGQGSYEQYF.

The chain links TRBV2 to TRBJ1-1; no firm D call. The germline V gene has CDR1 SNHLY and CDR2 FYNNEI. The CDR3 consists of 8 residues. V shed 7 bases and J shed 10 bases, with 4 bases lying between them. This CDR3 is CASNAAFF. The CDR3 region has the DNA TGTGCCAGCAATGCAGCTTTCTTT.

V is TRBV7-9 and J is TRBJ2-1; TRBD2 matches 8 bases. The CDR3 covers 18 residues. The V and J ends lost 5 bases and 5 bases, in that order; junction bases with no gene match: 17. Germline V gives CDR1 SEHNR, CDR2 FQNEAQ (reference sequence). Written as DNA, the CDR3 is TGTGCCAGCAGCACTCGCGCCGGACTAGCCGAATACCACAATGAGCAGTTCTTC. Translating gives CASSTRAGLAEYHNEQFF.

CDR3 protein: CASRDPGTSGTYNEQFF. DNA of the CDR3: TGCGCCAGCAGAGATCCCGGGACTAGCGGTACCTACAATGAGCAGTTCTTC. The V call is TRBV10-2, the J call TRBJ2-1; the match to TRBD2 covers 11 bases. Germline V gives CDR1 WSHSY, CDR2 SAAADI. Trimming took 6 bases from V and 2 from J; bases not matched to a gene: 9. This CDR3 has 17 amino acids.

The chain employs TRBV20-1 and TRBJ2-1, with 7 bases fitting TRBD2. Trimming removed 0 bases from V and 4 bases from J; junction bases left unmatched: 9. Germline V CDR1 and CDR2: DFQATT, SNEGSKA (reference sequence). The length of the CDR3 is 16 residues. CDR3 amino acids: CSARDPGLVGYNEQFF. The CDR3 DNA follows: TGCAGTGCTAGAGATCCAGGACTAGTGGGTTACAATGAGCAGTTCTTC.

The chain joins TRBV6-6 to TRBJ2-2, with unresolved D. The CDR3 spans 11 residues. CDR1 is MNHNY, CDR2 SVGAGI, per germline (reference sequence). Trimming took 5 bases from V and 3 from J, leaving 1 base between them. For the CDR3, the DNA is TGTGCCAGCAGTCACACCGGGGAGCTGTTTTTT. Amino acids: CASSHTGELFF.

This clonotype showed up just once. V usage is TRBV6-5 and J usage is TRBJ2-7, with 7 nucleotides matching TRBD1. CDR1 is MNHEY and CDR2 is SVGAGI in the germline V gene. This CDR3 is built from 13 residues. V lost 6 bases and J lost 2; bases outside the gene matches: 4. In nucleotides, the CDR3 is TGTGCCAGCAGGGACAGGAATACCTACGAGCAGTACTTC. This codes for CASRDRNTYEQYF.

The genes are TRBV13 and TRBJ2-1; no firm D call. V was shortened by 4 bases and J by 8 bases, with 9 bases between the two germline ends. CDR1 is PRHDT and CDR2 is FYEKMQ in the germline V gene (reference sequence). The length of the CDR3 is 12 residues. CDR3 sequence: CASSSYGDEQFF. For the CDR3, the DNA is TGTGCCAGCAGCTCCTACGGCGATGAGCAGTTCTTC.

CDR3 region: CATTIQRGATDTQYF. In DNA, the CDR3 is TGTGCCACCACTATCCAGCGGGGGGCCACAGATACGCAGTATTTT. This chain links TRBV5-4 with TRBJ2-3; 9 positions agree with TRBD2. The J segment lost 2 bases and the V segment lost 9 bases, leaving 10 bases of the junction unmatched. The CDR3 sequence is 15 residues long. Germline V gene data show CDR1 as SGHNT and CDR2 as YYREEE (reference sequence).

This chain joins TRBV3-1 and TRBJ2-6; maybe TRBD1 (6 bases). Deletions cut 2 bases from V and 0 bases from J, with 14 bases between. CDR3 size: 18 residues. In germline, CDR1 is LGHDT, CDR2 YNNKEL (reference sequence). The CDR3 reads CASSQLLTGPSGANVLTF. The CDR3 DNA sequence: TGTGCCAGCAGCCAATTGCTAACAGGGCCCTCTGGGGCCAACGTCCTGACTTTC.

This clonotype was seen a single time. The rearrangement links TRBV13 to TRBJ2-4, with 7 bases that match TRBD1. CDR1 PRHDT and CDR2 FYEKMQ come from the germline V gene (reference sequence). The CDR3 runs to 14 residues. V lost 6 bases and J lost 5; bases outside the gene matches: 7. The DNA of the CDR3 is TGTGCCAGCAGACCTCAGGGGGACGAAAACATTCAGTACTTC. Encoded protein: CASRPQGDENIQYF.

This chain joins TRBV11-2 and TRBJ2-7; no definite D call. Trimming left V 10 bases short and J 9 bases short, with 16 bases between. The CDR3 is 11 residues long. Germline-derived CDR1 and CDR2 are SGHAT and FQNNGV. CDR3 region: CAISIGLRQYF. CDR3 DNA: TGTGCCATCTCAATAGGGCTCCGGCAGTACTTC.

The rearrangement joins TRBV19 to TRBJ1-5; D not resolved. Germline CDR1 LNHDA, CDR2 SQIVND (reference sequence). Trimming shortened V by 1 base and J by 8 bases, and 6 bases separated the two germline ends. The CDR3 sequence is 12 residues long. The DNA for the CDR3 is TGTGCCAGTAGTATAGCACGGGAGCCCCAGCATTTT. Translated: CASSIAREPQHF.

CDR3 loop: CATSSGLAGGNEQFF. The CDR3 DNA follows: TGTGCCACCAGCAGCGGACTAGCGGGAGGCAATGAGCAGTTCTTC. The gene calls are TRBV15 and TRBJ2-1; 14 bases are a match to TRBD2. The J segment lost 6 bases and the V segment lost 3 bases, leaving 1 base of the junction unmatched. The length of the CDR3 is 15 residues. Germline V CDR1 and CDR2: LNHNV, YYDKDF (reference sequence).

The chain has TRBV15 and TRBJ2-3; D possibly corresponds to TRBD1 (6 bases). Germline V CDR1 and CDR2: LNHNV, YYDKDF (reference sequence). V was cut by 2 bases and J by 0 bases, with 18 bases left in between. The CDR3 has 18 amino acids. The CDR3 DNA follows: TGTGCCACCAGCAGATTACCCAGGGGTGGGTTCAGCACAGATACGCAGTATTTT. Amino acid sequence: CATSRLPRGGFSTDTQYF.

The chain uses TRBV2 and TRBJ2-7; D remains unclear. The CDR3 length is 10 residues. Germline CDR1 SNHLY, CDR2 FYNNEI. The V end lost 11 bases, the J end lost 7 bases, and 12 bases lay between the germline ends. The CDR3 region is CACLSGEQYF. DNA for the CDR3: TGTGCCTGCCTTTCGGGTGAGCAGTACTTC.

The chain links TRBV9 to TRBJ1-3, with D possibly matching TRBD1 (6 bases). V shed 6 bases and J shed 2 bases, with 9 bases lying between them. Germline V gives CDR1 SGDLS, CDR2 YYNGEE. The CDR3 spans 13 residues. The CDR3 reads CASKAGAGNTIYF. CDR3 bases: TGTGCCAGCAAGGCAGGGGCTGGAAACACCATATATTTT. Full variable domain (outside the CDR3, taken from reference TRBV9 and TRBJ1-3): DSGVTQTPKHLITATGQRVTLRCSPRSGDLSVYWYQQSLDQGLQFLIQYYNGEERAKGNILERFSAQQFPDLHSELNLSSLELGDSALYFCASKAGAGNTIYFGEGSWLTVV.

The CDR3 region is CASSVVDTEAFF. The CDR3 DNA sequence: TGTGCCAGCAGCGTCGTCGACACTGAAGCTTTCTTT. The chain is built from TRBV9 and TRBJ1-1; D remains ambiguous. The germline V gene has CDR1 SGDLS and CDR2 YYNGEE. The CDR3 totals 12 residues. V was shortened by 2 bases and J by 3 bases, with 5 bases between the two germline ends.

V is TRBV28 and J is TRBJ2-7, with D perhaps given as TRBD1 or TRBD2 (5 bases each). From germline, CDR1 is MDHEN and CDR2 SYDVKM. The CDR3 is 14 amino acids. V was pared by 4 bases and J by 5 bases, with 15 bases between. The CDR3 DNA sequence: TGTGCCAGCAGTTATACCACGGGGCTCCACGAGCAGTACTTC. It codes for CASSYTTGLHEQYF.

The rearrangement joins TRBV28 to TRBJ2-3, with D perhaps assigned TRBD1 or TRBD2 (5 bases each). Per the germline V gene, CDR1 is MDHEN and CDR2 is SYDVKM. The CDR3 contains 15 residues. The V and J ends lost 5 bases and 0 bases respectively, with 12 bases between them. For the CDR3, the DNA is TGTGCCAGCAGTCCCACGGGACCGAGCACAGATACGCAGTATTTT. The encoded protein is CASSPTGPSTDTQYF.

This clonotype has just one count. Here the CDR3 reads CASSFGTPDNEQFF. The CDR3, as DNA: TGTGCCAGCAGCTTCGGGACCCCAGACAATGAGCAGTTCTTC. The chain recombines TRBV13 with TRBJ2-1; either TRBD1 or TRBD2 may fit D (5 bases each). Trimming removed 3 bases from V and 5 bases from J, with 11 bases in between. This CDR3 has 14 amino acids. Germline assignment: CDR1 PRHDT and CDR2 FYEKMQ (reference sequence).

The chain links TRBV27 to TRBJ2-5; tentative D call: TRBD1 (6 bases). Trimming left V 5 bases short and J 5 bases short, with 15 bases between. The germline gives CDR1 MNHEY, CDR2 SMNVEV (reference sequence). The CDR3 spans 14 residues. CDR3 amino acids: CASSVLGGMETQYF. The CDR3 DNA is TGTGCCAGCAGTGTACTAGGGGGAATGGAGACCCAGTACTTC.

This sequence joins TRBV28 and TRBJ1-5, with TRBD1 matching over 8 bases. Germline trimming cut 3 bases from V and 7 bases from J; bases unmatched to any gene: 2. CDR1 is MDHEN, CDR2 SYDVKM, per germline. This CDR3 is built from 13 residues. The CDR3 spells CASSLTGVQPQHF. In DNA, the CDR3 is TGTGCCAGCAGTTTGACAGGGGTCCAGCCCCAGCATTTT. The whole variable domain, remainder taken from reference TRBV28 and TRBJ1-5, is DVKVTQSSRYLVKRTGEKVFLECVQDMDHENMFWYRQDPGLGLRLIYFSYDVKMKEKGDIPEGYSVSREKKERFSLILESASTNQTSMYLCASSLTGVQPQHFGDGTRLSIL.

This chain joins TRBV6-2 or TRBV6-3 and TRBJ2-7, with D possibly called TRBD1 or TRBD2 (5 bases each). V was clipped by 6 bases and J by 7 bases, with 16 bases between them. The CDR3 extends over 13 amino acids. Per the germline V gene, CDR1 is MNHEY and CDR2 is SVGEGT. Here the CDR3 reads CASRRGSGREQYF. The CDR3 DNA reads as TGTGCCAGCAGAAGAGGATCGGGACGGGAGCAGTACTTC.

For the CDR3, the DNA is TGTGCCAGCAGCTGGCGGACAGGGGGCTCCGAGCAGTACTTC. This encodes CASSWRTGGSEQYF. This chain uses TRBV7-9 with TRBJ2-7, with 11 bases lining up with TRBD1. This CDR3 contains 14 residues. V was pared by 4 bases and J by 6 bases, with 5 bases of the junction left unmatched. Germline loops: CDR1 SEHNR, CDR2 FQNEAQ (reference sequence).